Listed here are 23 T cell receptor beta chains from one sample, sequenced in a study of T cell responses to AZD1222 COVID-19 vaccine. Produced via immunoSEQ multiplex PCR; TCRdb's table is partial and in-frame only. The sample contains 75,000 to 95,000 clones, about 91% of which appear only once. The sample in question was peripheral blood, obtained on day 0 of MenACWY control vaccination. Receptors were obtained from an adult in good health.

This chain links TRBV6-5 with TRBJ2-2; TRBD1 matches 8 bases. CDR3 length: 14 residues. The V segment lost 5 bases and the J segment 6 bases; nucleotides outside the gene matches: 5. CDR1 MNHEY and CDR2 SVGAGI come from the germline V gene. CDR3 nucleotide sequence: TGTGCCAGCAGTCCCGACAGGGGTGCCGGGGAGCTGTTTTTT. Protein: CASSPDRGAGELFF.

The chain recombines TRBV2 with TRBJ2-1, with D maybe TRBD2 (6 bases). Per germline, CDR1 SNHLY and CDR2 FYNNEI. Deletions cut 6 bases from V and 10 bases from J, with 16 bases between. The CDR3 length is 13 residues. DNA for the CDR3: TGTGCCAGCAGAACTAGCTACCTCTGGGAGCAGTTCTTC. Its translation is CASRTSYLWEQFF.

The chain recombines TRBV7-2 with TRBJ2-7; the D is unclear. Germline V gene lookup returns CDR1 SGHTA and CDR2 FQGNSA. The V gene lost 1 base and the J gene lost 2 bases, with 6 bases spanning the gap. The CDR3 sequence is 13 residues long. The CDR3 region is CASSLGQPYEQYF. In nucleotides, the CDR3 is TGTGCCAGCAGCTTAGGGCAGCCCTACGAGCAGTACTTC.

This clone showed up just once. The CDR3 DNA follows: TGTGCCAGCAGTTTATATGCCGGGGGCACCGGGGAGCTGTTTTTT. Translation gives CASSLYAGGTGELFF. V gene TRBV28 combines with J gene TRBJ2-2, with D perhaps matching TRBD2 (6 bases). The CDR3 runs 15 residues. Germline assignment: CDR1 MDHEN and CDR2 SYDVKM. V dropped 1 base and J dropped 4 bases, with 10 bases sitting between them.

V and J are TRBV9 and TRBJ2-3, with TRBD1 matching over 8 bases. The CDR3 consists of 15 residues. The J segment lost 0 bases and the V segment lost 6 bases, leaving 6 bases of the junction unmatched. CDR1 is SGDLS and CDR2 is YYNGEE in the germline V gene. CDR3 in amino acids: CASNVAGGSTDTQYF. The CDR3 DNA sequence: TGTGCCAGCAACGTGGCAGGGGGCAGCACAGATACGCAGTATTTT.

The gene calls are TRBV10-3 and TRBJ1-2; TRBD1 agrees at 8 bases. The V gene's germline CDR1 is ENHRY and CDR2 SYGVKD. This CDR3 is 16 amino acids long. V shed 6 bases and J 7 bases; nucleotides not matched to a gene: 16. CDR3 sequence (DNA): TGTGCCATCAGGAGAAGTTTCATTCAGGGGGCTTTTGGCTACACCTTC. This gives the protein CAIRRSFIQGAFGYTF.

This clone counts as medium-sized. The V and J genes are TRBV5-1 and TRBJ2-1; TRBD2 matches at 8 bases. Germline V gene lookup returns CDR1 SGHRS and CDR2 YFSETQ. V shed 5 bases and J 3 bases; nucleotides not matched to a gene: 10. CDR3 length equals 16 residues. The CDR3 DNA reads as TGCGCCAGCAGGCTGAGGGTAGCGGGAATCTACAATGAGCAGTTCTTC. Residues: CASRLRVAGIYNEQFF.

This clone was picked up one time. The chain employs TRBV3-1 (or the pseudogene TRBV3-2) and TRBJ2-7; possibly TRBD2 for D (5 bases). The CDR3 extends over 12 amino acids. V shed 1 base and J shed 7 bases, with 8 bases lying between them. Looked up from germline, CDR1 is LGHDT and CDR2 is YNNKEL (reference sequence). The DNA for the CDR3 is TGTGCCAGCAGCCAAGTGGACTGGGAGCAGTACTTC. It yields the protein CASSQVDWEQYF.

V usage is TRBV7-2 and J usage is TRBJ2-4; 11 positions agree with TRBD2. Germline V gene data show CDR1 as SGHTA and CDR2 as FQGNSA. This CDR3 region has 17 residues. The ends lost 0 bases at V and 1 base at J; junction bases unmatched: 2. The CDR3 nucleotides are TGTGCCAGCAGCTTAGCGGCTAGCGGGGGGGCCAAAAACATTCAGTACTTC. Translating it yields CASSLAASGGAKNIQYF. The whole variable domain, remainder taken from reference TRBV7-2 and TRBJ2-4, is GAGVSQSPSNKVTEKGKDVELRCDPISGHTALYWYRQSLGQGLEFLIYFQGNSAPDKSGLPSDRFSAERTGGSVSTLTIQRTQQEDSAVYLCASSLAASGGAKNIQYFGAGTRLSVL.

The CDR3 loop reads CASSLGGALVVEQYF. The CDR3 bases are TGTGCCAGCTCACTTGGCGGGGCTCTGGTTGTTGAGCAGTACTTC. This chain connects TRBV18 to TRBJ2-7, with a tentative D call TRBD2 (6 bases). V was cut by 4 bases and J by 7 bases, with 20 bases left in between. The CDR3 contains 15 residues. Germline-derived CDR1 and CDR2 are KGHSH and LQKENI.

This clone came up once. The chain couples TRBV28 to TRBJ2-7; D unresolved. Deletions cut 2 bases from V and 3 bases from J, with 14 bases between. CDR1 MDHEN and CDR2 SYDVKM come from the germline V gene. The CDR3 consists of 15 residues. The CDR3 here is CASSLPAEGNYEQYF. The CDR3 DNA reads as TGTGCCAGCAGTTTACCCGCGGAAGGTAACTACGAGCAGTACTTC.

The chain combines TRBV6-2 or TRBV6-3 with TRBJ2-7; tentative D call: TRBD2 (5 bases). The V and J ends lost 2 bases and 0 bases respectively, with 8 bases between them. This CDR3 is built from 14 residues. CDR1 and CDR2 from the germline V gene are MNHEY and SVGEGT. CDR3 amino acids: CASSYAGASYEQYF. In nucleotides, the CDR3 is TGTGCCAGCAGTTACGCGGGCGCCTCCTACGAGCAGTACTTC.

This clone was seen once. The chain links TRBV7-6 to TRBJ2-7, with D uncertain. The V end lost 4 bases, the J end lost 7 bases, and 14 bases lay between the germline ends. This CDR3 spans 13 amino acids. Germline lookup yields CDR1 SGHVS and CDR2 FNYEAQ. CDR3 region: CASSSAPPLEQYF. CDR3 in DNA: TGTGCCAGCAGCTCGGCCCCCCCGCTGGAGCAGTACTTC.

V usage is TRBV15 and J usage is TRBJ1-2; maybe TRBD1 (5 bases). The V gene lost 2 bases and the J gene lost 2 bases, with 12 bases spanning the gap. Germline V CDR1 and CDR2: LNHNV, YYDKDF (reference sequence). The length of the CDR3 is 15 residues. The CDR3 nucleotides are TGTGCCACCAGCAGAAGAAGGGACGGCAACTATGGCTACACCTTC. Amino acid sequence: CATSRRRDGNYGYTF.

CDR3 residues: CASSLVGAGEKLFF. CDR3 in DNA: TGCGCCAGCAGCTTGGTTGGGGCAGGTGAAAAACTGTTTTTT. The chain employs TRBV5-1 and TRBJ1-4; possibly TRBD1 for D (5 bases). Germline V gene lookup returns CDR1 SGHRS and CDR2 YFSETQ. V was shortened by 0 bases and J by 7 bases, with 10 bases between the two germline ends. This CDR3 comprises 14 residues.

The chain recombines TRBV21-1 with TRBJ2-7; the DNA was not used to check the table's D call, TRBD2. TRBV21-1 is a pseudogene locus. The CDR3 length is 22 residues. For the CDR3, the DNA is TGTGCCAGCAGCAAGTATTTCATTCGCGGTCGACTAGCGGGAGTGGCAAGCTACGAGCAGTACTTC. Its translation: CASSKYFIRGRLAGVASYEQYF.

The chain couples TRBV2 to TRBJ2-2; a weak D match, TRBD1 (7 bases). Germline V gene lookup returns CDR1 SNHLY and CDR2 FYNNEI. CDR3 size: 17 residues. With 6 bases removed from V and 0 bases from J, the gap between germline ends came to 17 bases. CDR3 loop: CASRGGTGTANTGELFF. In DNA form, the CDR3 reads TGTGCCAGCAGGGGGGGCACGGGGACAGCGAACACCGGGGAGCTGTTTTTT.

This clone was detected only once. The chain joins TRBV5-1 to TRBJ2-2; tentative D call: TRBD1 (9 bases). The CDR3 length is 15 residues. CDR1 and CDR2 from the germline V gene are SGHRS and YFSETQ. Trimming took 7 bases from V and 4 from J, leaving 17 bases between them. The CDR3 DNA reads TGCGCCAGCTCGCGGGGGGACAGGGTCACCGGGGAGCTGTTTTTT. Translating it yields CASSRGDRVTGELFF.

The J gene is TRBJ2-2, the V gene TRBV11-1; D is perhaps TRBD1 (5 bases). V dropped 4 bases and J dropped 7 bases, with 19 bases sitting between them. Germline values: CDR1 SGHAT, CDR2 FQDESV (reference sequence). The CDR3 length is 16 residues. The CDR3 sequence: CASSSPRKGSDGELFF. CDR3 sequence (DNA): TGTGCCAGCAGCTCTCCGAGGAAGGGGTCGGACGGGGAGCTGTTTTTT.

This chain uses TRBV28 with TRBJ2-7; D perhaps matches TRBD1 (5 bases). The CDR3 has 14 amino acids. The ends were cut back, 2 bases at V and 2 bases at J, with 10 bases in the middle. Germline CDR1 is MDHEN and CDR2 is SYDVKM. In DNA, the CDR3 is TGTGCCAGCAGTTTAACTGGGGCGACCTACGAGCAGTACTTC. It specifies CASSLTGATYEQYF.

The rearrangement links TRBV29-1 to TRBJ1-2, with D unresolved. Trimming took 3 bases from V and 0 from J, leaving 14 bases between them. CDR1 SQVTM and CDR2 ANQGSEA come from the germline V gene. CDR3 length equals 15 residues. CDR3 sequence: CSVDSSPTTNYGYTF. Written as DNA, the CDR3 is TGCAGCGTTGATTCCAGCCCAACGACTAACTATGGCTACACCTTC. The variable domain in full, completed from reference TRBV29-1 and TRBJ1-2, reads SAVISQKPSRDICQRGTSLTIQCQVDSQVTMMFWYRQQPGQSLTLIATANQGSEATYESGFVIDKFPISRPNLTFSTLTVSNMSPEDSSIYLCSVDSSPTTNYGYTFGSGTRLTVV.

This clone was observed once. The chain couples TRBV7-2 to TRBJ1-1; D call uncertain. With 5 bases removed from V and 2 bases from J, the gap between germline ends came to 9 bases. The CDR3 is made up of 13 amino acids. Germline CDR1 SGHTA, CDR2 FQGNSA. CDR3 in amino acids: CASSAGLNTEAFF. CDR3 nucleotide sequence: TGTGCCAGCAGCGCGGGGTTAAACACTGAAGCTTTCTTT.

This sequence joins TRBV7-9 and TRBJ1-1; possible D gene TRBD1, 5 bases. The V end was cut by 5 bases, the J end by 5 bases, with 15 bases between. The CDR3 loop spans 14 amino acids. The germline V gene has CDR1 SEHNR and CDR2 FQNEAQ (reference sequence). CDR3 nucleotide sequence: TGTGCCAGCAGCGTAGAGGGCTGGGGGACTGAAGCTTTCTTT. It codes for CASSVEGWGTEAFF.